These T cell receptor beta chains were read from a single sample in a study of siplizumab effects on memory and regulatory T cells. Generated by immunoSEQ multiplex PCR, the TCRdb table keeps only in-frame clones and is missing some. The sample records over 85,000 clones, 80% to 95% being singletons. The specimen was CD8+ T cells sorted from blood. All receptors come from a human donor in good health. CDR3s include the opening cysteine and the closing phenylalanine or tryptophan. The D gene is left open where the match is weak. Some rows mark clone size as missing; the rest say once, few, many or name a class of expanded clone.

clone size	J gene	D gene	V gene	CDR3 length	CDR3 DNA	CDR3 protein
.	TRBJ2-1	.	TRBV11-3	14	TGTGCCAGCAGCTTACCCGGGAGTGGGGGTGAGCAGTTCTTC	CASSLPGSGGEQFF
.	TRBJ1-5	.	TRBV19	11	TGTGCCAGTAGTATAGGGCCCGCCTGGCATTTT	CASSIGPAWHF
medium-sized	TRBJ2-1	.	TRBV14	13	TGTGCCAGCAGCCAGGGAGAGTACAATGAGCAGTTCTTC	CASSQGEYNEQFF
.	TRBJ2-7	.	TRBV11-2	14	TGTGCCAGCAGCTTAGGTCAGGGAAAGTACGAGCAGTACTTC	CASSLGQGKYEQYF
.	TRBJ1-1	.	TRBV6-5	14	TGTGCCAGCAGTAGCCTGGGGGGAGGCACTGAAGCTTTCTTT	CASSSLGGGTEAFF
once	TRBJ2-3	TRBD2	TRBV6-4	20	TGTGCCAGCAGCACCGATATTTTGCCGGGACTAGCGGGAGGGCCCGATACGCAGTATTTT	CASSTDILPGLAGGPDTQYF
.	TRBJ1-2	TRBD1	TRBV6-1	17	TGTGCCAGCAGTGAAGAGGTCAGGGGGGGCCCGGACTATGGCTACACCTTC	CASSEEVRGGPDYGYTF
.	TRBJ2-7	.	TRBV4-1	14	TGCGCCAGCAGCCAAGTCACGGGGGCCTACGAGCAGTACTTC	CASSQVTGAYEQYF
.	TRBJ1-3	.	TRBV30	14	TGTGCCTGGAGAATCAGCACAAATAGAAACACCATATATTTT	CAWRISTNRNTIYF
.	TRBJ2-1	.	TRBV27	13	TGTGCCAGCAGGGGAACTAGCTACAATGAGCAGTTCTTC	CASRGTSYNEQFF
.	TRBJ2-7	.	TRBV6-6	13	TGTGCCAGCAGGCAGAGGAATTCCTACGAGCAGTACTTC	CASRQRNSYEQYF
.	TRBJ2-1	TRBD2	TRBV5-6	16	TGTGCCAGCAGCTTGTTCTTTAGCGGGAGAATAAATGAGCAGTTCTTC	CASSLFFSGRINEQFF
.	TRBJ1-6	.	TRBV15	15	TGTGCCACCAGCTTTGGTAGGATCTCCAATTCACCCCTCCACTTT	CATSFGRISNSPLHF
once	TRBJ1-5	.	TRBV15	16	TGTGCCACCAGCAGAGGGACACCTGGAACCAATCAGCCCCAGCATTTT	CATSRGTPGTNQPQHF
.	TRBJ2-3	.	TRBV7-3	15	TGTGCCAGCAGCTACACAGGTGGCTGGGGAGATACGCAGTATTTT	CASSYTGGWGDTQYF
.	TRBJ1-1	TRBD1	TRBV5-6	13	TGTGCCAGCAGCTCGGGACAGGAATGGGAAGCTTTCTTT	CASSSGQEWEAFF
.	TRBJ2-1	.	TRBV18	13	TGTGCCAGCTCACCCTCAATGAACGGGGAGCAGTTCTTC	CASSPSMNGEQFF
.	TRBJ2-1	.	TRBV27	14	TGTGCCAGCAGTGCTTCTCGTTCCTACAATGAGCAGTTCTTC	CASSASRSYNEQFF
.	TRBJ2-2	.	TRBV7-9	16	TGTGCCAGCAGCTTAGGACAGGTCGGGAACACCGGGGAGCTGTTTTTT	CASSLGQVGNTGELFF
.	TRBJ2-7	.	TRBV4-1	14	TGCGCCAGCAGCCAAAGGGGCCCGAACTACGAGCAGTACTTC	CASSQRGPNYEQYF